Sequencing of this TCR beta chain was carried out in a study of blood T cells in healthy people across ages. Study-level information: T cells yielded about one barcoded beta molecule per two cells through template switching. Overall study findings and caveats: Observed TCR beta diversity per million T cells went down as age went up. This fall followed a roughly linear course with age.

This clonotype has just a few counts. Its target is not known. The study drew donors from healthy Caucasian individuals in Russia aged roughly 6 to 90. Deletions cut 1 base from V and 2 bases from J, with 12 bases between. Germline V gives CDR1 DFQATT, CDR2 SNEGSKA (reference sequence). CDR3 size: 15 residues. The authors ran a second PCR of 7 to 11 cycles using a sample-barcoded 5' primer and a J-beta primer mix. TCRdb recomputed calls from the 5' RACE reads with MiXCR, one row per CDR3 protein. Seen here are hundreds of thousands of distinct CDR3 sequences, about 53% observed once, and the top ten hold around 37%.

This clonotype was obtained from a man between 60 and 70 years old in good health. V gene TRBV20-1 combines with J gene TRBJ2-1; the D gene is possibly TRBD1 (6 bases). The sample comprised blood. The CDR3 loop reads CSARGGRGTYNEQFF. The CDR3 DNA follows: TGCAGTGCTAGAGGGGGCAGGGGAACCTACAATGAGCAGTTCTTC.